The 6 T cell receptor beta chains reported below all come from one sample, sequenced in a study of metastatic and nonmetastatic thyroid tumors. TCRdb re-processed the PCR reads through MiXCR. The sample holds about 23,000 clones, around 28% seen once. Until they underwent thyroid surgery, no patient had received any treatment. The specimen sequenced was tumor tissue. Receptor source: a female donor with papillary thyroid cancer or a benign thyroid nodule (not recorded which). Some clones in this sample may be carry-over from other donors' samples.

This clone was counted a few times. This chain joins TRBV12-3 or TRBV12-4 and TRBJ2-5, with D possibly being TRBD2 (6 bases). V lost 6 bases and J 2 bases, leaving 10 bases between the germline ends. The CDR3 has 13 amino acids. CDR3 protein: CASSTSHQETQYF. CDR3 bases: TGTGCCAGCAGCACTAGCCATCAAGAGACCCAGTACTTC.

This clone was counted at least ten times. Other DNA sequences in the same sample also yield this CDR3. The chain employs TRBV9 and TRBJ2-2; 7 bases are shared with TRBD2. Unmatched junction bases numbered 14, after V lost 4 bases and J lost 5 bases. CDR1 is SGDLS, CDR2 YYNGEE, per germline. This CDR3 comprises 17 residues. The CDR3 loop is CASSPTGGTSSTGELFF. The DNA for the CDR3 is TGTGCCAGCAGCCCCACCGGGGGGACCAGCAGTACCGGGGAGCTGTTTTTT.

In its sample, this clone was seen many times. The V call is TRBV7-9, the J call TRBJ2-3, with 10 bases lining up with TRBD1. The germline V gene has CDR1 SEHNR and CDR2 FQNEAQ (reference sequence). V was clipped by 3 bases and J by 5 bases; unmatched bases: 5. This CDR3 is built from 15 residues. The CDR3 DNA is TGTGCCAGCAGCTTGACAGGGGGCGCGGGAGATACGCAGTATTTT. Translation: CASSLTGGAGDTQYF.

This clone was observed a handful of times. This rearrangement joins TRBV6-2 or TRBV6-3 to TRBJ2-7; D not certain. CDR1 is MNHEY, CDR2 SVGEGT, per germline. The CDR3 has 12 amino acids. The V end lost 2 bases, the J end lost 2 bases, and 4 bases lay between the germline ends. The CDR3 bases are TGTGCCAGCAGTTACCTTACCTACGAGCAGTACTTC. Its translation is CASSYLTYEQYF.

This clone was recorded many times. The chain couples TRBV6-1 to TRBJ2-5; D is uncertain. V dropped 7 bases and J dropped 2 bases, with 5 bases sitting between them. The germline V gene encodes CDR1 MNHNS and CDR2 SASEGT. This CDR3 contains 11 residues. The CDR3 DNA follows: TGTGCCAGCACCTTACAAGAGACCCAGTACTTC. This sequence encodes CASTLQETQYF.

The genes are TRBV12-3 or TRBV12-4 and TRBJ2-2, with D unresolved. Trimming removed 3 bases from V and 3 bases from J, with 17 bases in between. The CDR3 length is 17 residues. CDR3 DNA: TGTGCCAGCAGTTTCAAAGTGACAATGTTGGACACCGGGGAGCTGTTTTTT. Translated, it gives CASSFKVTMLDTGELFF.